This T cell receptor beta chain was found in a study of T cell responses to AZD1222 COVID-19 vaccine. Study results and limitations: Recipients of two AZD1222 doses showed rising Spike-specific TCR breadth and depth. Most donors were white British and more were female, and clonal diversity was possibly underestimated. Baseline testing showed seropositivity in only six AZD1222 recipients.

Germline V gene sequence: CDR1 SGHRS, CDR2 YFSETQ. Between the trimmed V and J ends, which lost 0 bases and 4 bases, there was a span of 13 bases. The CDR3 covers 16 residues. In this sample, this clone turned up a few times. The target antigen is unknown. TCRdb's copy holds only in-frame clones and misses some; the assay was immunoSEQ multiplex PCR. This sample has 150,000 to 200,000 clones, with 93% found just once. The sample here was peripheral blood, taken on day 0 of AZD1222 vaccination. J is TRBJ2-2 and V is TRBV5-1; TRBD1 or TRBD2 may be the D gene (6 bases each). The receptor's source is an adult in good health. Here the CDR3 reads CASSLAGAHGTGELFF. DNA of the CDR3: TGCGCCAGCAGCTTGGCGGGGGCGCACGGCACCGGGGAGCTGTTTTTT.